The present T cell receptor beta chain was sequenced within a study of blood T cell repertoires in COVID-19. Study-level information: Researchers got acute and convalescent COVID-19 samples from the United States, Italy and Spain. Sources were T cells, B-cell-depleted T cells, or PBMCs; the material itself was cDNA or gDNA.

In the original processing: By means of reference gene primer amplification, nucleated cell counts were estimated. Clones were read by immunoSEQ multiplex PCR, and TCRdb kept only the in-frame ones, dropping some. That table is the source of V, J and clone size, and D and trimming were worked out from the DNA. The sample contains some 150,000 clones, about nine tenths of which appear only once. Per germline, CDR1 LGHDT and CDR2 YNNKEL (reference sequence). V gave up 4 bases and J gave up 7 bases, with 10 bases separating them. The CDR3 length is 12 residues. This receptor was obtained from a woman aged 55-75 years with active or convalescent COVID-19. Sequencing was done on a sample of peripheral blood. The gene calls are TRBV3-1 (or the pseudogene TRBV3-2) and TRBJ1-2; TRBD1 might be the D (6 bases). The CDR3 region is CASSPRGAGYTF. The CDR3 DNA reads as TGTGCCAGCAGCCCACGGGGGGCTGGCTACACCTTC.